The 32 T cell receptor beta chains below come from one sample, sequenced in a study of blood T cell repertoires in COVID-19. Profiled with immunoSEQ multiplex PCR; TCRdb holds only in-frame clones, not every one. The sample has tens of thousands of clones, 75% to 85% seen once. Sequences were obtained from peripheral blood. Every receptor here comes from a man between 65 and 80 years old with acute or convalescent COVID-19.

The gene calls are TRBV29-1 and TRBJ2-7; D uncertain. With 5 bases removed from V and 6 bases from J, the gap between germline ends came to 17 bases. The CDR3 loop spans 13 amino acids. Germline-derived CDR1 and CDR2 are SQVTM and ANQGSEA. The CDR3, as DNA: TGCAGCGTTAATTTTAGCTATGGGTTCGAGCAGTACTTC. It yields the protein CSVNFSYGFEQYF.

The chain joins TRBV2 to TRBJ1-2; weak D call: TRBD1 (6 bases). The CDR3 consists of 14 residues. V lost 7 bases and J 2 bases, leaving 14 bases between the germline ends. Per the germline V gene, CDR1 is SNHLY and CDR2 is FYNNEI. CDR3 bases: TGTGCCAGCATACCTCCAGGGGAAAACTATGGCTACACCTTC. Protein sequence: CASIPPGENYGYTF.

This sequence joins TRBV18 and TRBJ2-2; 9 bases map to TRBD1. The length of the CDR3 is 15 residues. The J segment lost 8 bases and the V segment lost 7 bases, leaving 11 bases of the junction unmatched. From germline, CDR1 is KGHSH and CDR2 LQKENI. CDR3 bases: TGTGCCAGCTACACCGGGACAGGGAGTAATGGGGAGCTGTTTTTT. Its translation is CASYTGTGSNGELFF.

The V gene is TRBV6-1, the J gene TRBJ2-7; D is possibly TRBD1 (5 bases). The CDR3 consists of 11 residues. Germline-derived CDR1 and CDR2 are MNHNS and SASEGT. Between the trimmed V and J ends, which lost 2 bases and 12 bases, there was a span of 11 bases. The CDR3 sequence: CASSEWAGSYF. The CDR3, as DNA: TGTGCCAGCAGTGAATGGGCAGGGTCGTACTTC.

The V call is TRBV27, the J call TRBJ1-5; a possible D gene is TRBD1 (6 bases). CDR3 length: 13 amino acids. The V gene lost 4 bases and the J gene lost 6 bases, with 10 bases spanning the gap. Per germline, CDR1 MNHEY and CDR2 SMNVEV (reference sequence). The CDR3 region has the DNA TGTGCCAGCAGTTGGACAGAAGGTCAGCCCCAGCATTTT. Amino acids: CASSWTEGQPQHF.

This sequence joins TRBV6-5 and TRBJ2-1, with TRBD2 identical over 11 bases. The CDR3 is 15 residues long. Germline trimming cut 5 bases from V and 8 bases from J; bases unmatched to any gene: 8. Germline-derived CDR1 and CDR2 are MNHEY and SVGAGI. The CDR3 sequence is CASSILAGEADEQFF. The CDR3 nucleotides read TGTGCCAGCAGTATACTAGCGGGAGAGGCGGATGAGCAGTTCTTC.

This clone showed up just a few times. This chain connects TRBV27 to TRBJ2-7, with TRBD1 as a possible D gene (6 bases). V lost 5 bases, J lost 7 bases, and 21 bases lay in between. Germline CDR1 and CDR2: MNHEY and SMNVEV (reference sequence). The length of the CDR3 is 15 residues. The CDR3 nucleotides read TGTGCCAGCAGTCCCTCGACAGGTGGGAGCGGAGAGCAGTACTTC. Its translation: CASSPSTGGSGEQYF.

The V and J genes are TRBV10-2 and TRBJ2-7; possible D gene TRBD2, 5 bases. Germline CDR1 is WSHSY and CDR2 is SAAADI. The V and J ends lost 7 bases and 0 bases respectively, with 19 bases between them. This CDR3 region has 16 residues. CDR3 loop: CASMALGLQSSYEQYF. CDR3 DNA sequence: TGCGCCAGCATGGCCCTTGGACTCCAATCCTCCTACGAGCAGTACTTC.

CDR3 in amino acids: CASSPLGDAGVSDNEQFF. CDR3 DNA sequence: TGTGCCAGCAGTCCACTTGGAGACGCGGGAGTGAGTGACAATGAGCAGTTCTTC. The chain joins TRBV27 to TRBJ2-1; 7 bases agree with TRBD2. The germline V gene encodes CDR1 MNHEY and CDR2 SMNVEV (reference sequence). CDR3 size: 18 residues. The V segment lost 5 bases and the J segment 5 bases; nucleotides outside the gene matches: 18.

The chain joins TRBV7-9 to TRBJ2-1; TRBD2 agrees at 15 bases. With V trimmed by 5 bases and J by 7 bases, 12 bases remained unmatched. The CDR3 has 18 residues. CDR1 and CDR2 (germline): SEHNR, FQNEAQ (reference sequence). CDR3 DNA sequence: TGTGCCAGCAGCCATGACAGGGTTGGGACTAGCGGGGGGAATGAGCAGTTCTTC. Its protein is CASSHDRVGTSGGNEQFF.

This chain joins TRBV27 and TRBJ1-6; TRBD1 might be the D (5 bases). Germline values: CDR1 MNHEY, CDR2 SMNVEV (reference sequence). V was shortened by 6 bases and J by 7 bases, with 16 bases between the two germline ends. The CDR3 totals 15 residues. The CDR3 spells CASRAGRSVNSPLHF. CDR3 DNA sequence: TGTGCCAGCAGAGCAGGGAGGAGTGTGAATTCACCCCTCCACTTT.

For the CDR3, the DNA is TGTGCCAGCAGCCGGACAGAATCCAATCAGCCCCAGCATTTT. Translated, it gives CASSRTESNQPQHF. The chain combines TRBV9 with TRBJ1-5, with D perhaps TRBD1 (6 bases). In germline, CDR1 is SGDLS, CDR2 YYNGEE. The CDR3 is 14 residues long. V was trimmed by 4 bases and J by 3 bases, leaving 11 bases between them.

The chain combines TRBV10-3 with TRBJ2-7; perhaps TRBD2 as D (6 bases). The germline gives CDR1 ENHRY, CDR2 SYGVKD. The CDR3 runs to 16 residues. Between the trimmed V and J ends, which lost 0 bases and 2 bases, there was a span of 14 bases. CDR3 sequence: CAISESMGGRTYEQYF. In DNA form, the CDR3 reads TGTGCCATCAGTGAGTCGATGGGGGGTCGAACCTACGAGCAGTACTTC.

V and J are TRBV27 and TRBJ2-7; weak D call: TRBD2 (6 bases). CDR3 length equals 13 residues. Germline assignment: CDR1 MNHEY and CDR2 SMNVEV (reference sequence). Trimming pared 2 bases from V and 6 bases from J, leaving 11 bases between. For the CDR3, the DNA is TGTGCCAGCAGTTTACTGGGGGAGGCCGAGCAGTACTTC. This codes for CASSLLGEAEQYF.

The CDR3 region has the DNA TGTGCCACCAGTGATTTGCCCTTGGCGGGAGTGAGAACCGGGGAGCTGTTTTTT. This gives the protein CATSDLPLAGVRTGELFF. This chain uses TRBV24-1 with TRBJ2-2; TRBD2 matches 7 bases. V dropped 0 bases and J dropped 5; count of bases not matched to a gene: 11. This CDR3 contains 18 residues. Germline CDR1 and CDR2: KGHDR and SFDVKD.

The chain couples TRBV5-1 to TRBJ1-3; D is undetermined. This CDR3 region has 13 residues. Trimming took 5 bases from V and 0 from J, leaving 6 bases between them. Germline V gene data show CDR1 as SGHRS and CDR2 as YFSETQ. The CDR3 is CASSSSSGNTIYF. In DNA form, the CDR3 reads TGCGCCAGCAGTTCTTCCTCTGGAAACACCATATATTTT.

The chain couples TRBV6-1 to TRBJ2-7, with D tentatively TRBD2 (7 bases). Trimming took off 2 bases at V and 3 bases at J, with 11 bases between the two ends. This CDR3 spans 14 amino acids. Per the germline V gene, CDR1 is MNHNS and CDR2 is SASEGT. The CDR3 region has the DNA TGTGCCAGCAGTGAAAACAGGGAGGGCTACGAGCAGTACTTC. This translates into CASSENREGYEQYF.

This chain links TRBV4-1 with TRBJ1-2; D is possibly TRBD1 (6 bases). V lost 0 bases, J lost 2 bases, and 10 bases lay in between. This CDR3 is 15 amino acids long. Germline loops: CDR1 MGHRA, CDR2 YSYEKL. The CDR3 DNA reads as TGCGCCAGCAGCCAAGATAGCAGGGGAAACTATGGCTACACCTTC. This translates into CASSQDSRGNYGYTF.

The chain combines TRBV6-6 with TRBJ1-5; D is possibly TRBD1 (6 bases). The CDR3 covers 16 residues. V lost 5 bases and J lost 5, with 19 bases in between. Per germline, CDR1 MNHNY and CDR2 SVGAGI (reference sequence). For the CDR3, the DNA is TGTGCCAGCAGTCCCTTAAAGGGGGGGCCCCATCAGCCCCAGCATTTT. It yields the protein CASSPLKGGPHQPQHF.

The J gene is TRBJ2-5, the V gene TRBV2, with 7 bases lining up with TRBD1. The CDR3 consists of 13 residues. With V trimmed by 1 base and J by 4 bases, 0 bases remained unmatched. The germline V gene encodes CDR1 SNHLY and CDR2 FYNNEI. The DNA of the CDR3 is TGTGCCAGCAGTGAAGACAGGGGAGAGACCCAGTACTTC. Its protein product is CASSEDRGETQYF.

The chain has TRBV5-1 and TRBJ1-4; TRBD1 aligns across 10 bases. The CDR3 contains 18 residues. Per the germline V gene, CDR1 is SGHRS and CDR2 is YFSETQ. The junction had 15 bases not matched to a gene; V was cut back by 3 bases and J by 7 bases. CDR3 sequence reads: CASSSGTGAWVMGEKLFF. DNA for the CDR3: TGCGCCAGCAGCTCGGGGACAGGGGCTTGGGTAATGGGTGAAAAACTGTTTTTT.

The chain carries TRBV27 and TRBJ2-7, with a weak D call TRBD1 (5 bases). This CDR3 is built from 15 residues. The germline V and J ends were trimmed by 0 bases and 0 bases, with 9 bases remaining between them. CDR1 and CDR2 (germline): MNHEY, SMNVEV (reference sequence). The CDR3 here is CASSLSRVGSYEQYF. The CDR3 DNA sequence: TGTGCCAGCAGTTTATCCAGGGTTGGCTCCTACGAGCAGTACTTC.

This clone was observed a few times. The rearrangement joins TRBV27 to TRBJ2-7, with D perhaps matching TRBD2 (5 bases). Germline V lookup: CDR1 MNHEY, CDR2 SMNVEV (reference sequence). Deletions cut 6 bases from V and 1 base from J, with 13 bases between. The length of the CDR3 is 14 residues. Written as DNA, the CDR3 is TGTGCCAGCAGGGGAGAGGGCATATCCTACGAGCAGTACTTC. Encoded protein: CASRGEGISYEQYF.

Note on this clone: The junction does not match germline at one end; this may be a read error. This chain joins TRBV7-7 and TRBJ2-5, with a weak D call TRBD2 (6 bases). Per the germline V gene, CDR1 is SSHAT and CDR2 is FNYEAQ (reference sequence). CDR3 length: 13 residues. The CDR3 loop reads CASSLAEVETQYF. The DNA for the CDR3 is TGTGCTAGCAGCTTAGCGGAGGTAGAGACCCAGTACTTC.

This clone was seen only a few times. The gene calls are TRBV28 and TRBJ1-4; 7 bases are shared with TRBD1. The CDR3 extends over 16 amino acids. V trimming: 3 bases; J trimming: 0 bases; junction bases outside the gene matches: 4. Germline lookup yields CDR1 MDHEN and CDR2 SYDVKM. The CDR3 sequence is CASSLEGAATNEKLFF. DNA for the CDR3: TGTGCCAGCAGTTTGGAGGGGGCGGCAACTAATGAAAAACTGTTTTTT.

V usage is TRBV2 and J usage is TRBJ2-2; D possibly corresponds to TRBD2 (5 bases). Germline loops: CDR1 SNHLY, CDR2 FYNNEI. The germline V and J ends were trimmed by 4 bases and 3 bases, with 15 bases remaining between them. This CDR3 region has 16 residues. Here the CDR3 DNA reads TGTGCCAGCAGTGCCGGATCCAGCGGCTACACCGGGGAGCTGTTTTTT. Its translation: CASSAGSSGYTGELFF.

The chain links TRBV28 to TRBJ1-1; D is unclear. The CDR3 sequence is 12 residues long. The V gene's germline CDR1 is MDHEN and CDR2 SYDVKM. Trimming removed 6 bases at V and 4 bases at J, with 9 bases between. CDR3 sequence reads: CASSRGGTEAFF. DNA of the CDR3: TGTGCCAGCAGCCGTGGAGGCACTGAAGCTTTCTTT. Supplemented by reference TRBV28 and TRBJ1-1, the full variable domain reads DVKVTQSSRYLVKRTGEKVFLECVQDMDHENMFWYRQDPGLGLRLIYFSYDVKMKEKGDIPEGYSVSREKKERFSLILESASTNQTSMYLCASSRGGTEAFFGQGTRLTVV.

This clone was picked up one time. The chain uses TRBV16 and TRBJ2-1; D gene uncertain. With 0 bases removed from V and 3 bases from J, the gap between germline ends came to 15 bases. Germline lookup yields CDR1 KGHSY and CDR2 FQNENV. This CDR3 is built from 17 residues. CDR3 DNA sequence: TGTGCCAGCAGCCAATCCCGTAGCTCTACCATCTACAATGAGCAGTTCTTC. Its translation is CASSQSRSSTIYNEQFF.

The chain links TRBV20-1 to TRBJ2-7, with D perhaps matching TRBD2 (5 bases). V was shortened by 2 bases and J by 6 bases, with 8 bases between the two germline ends. Germline loops: CDR1 DFQATT, CDR2 SNEGSKA (reference sequence). CDR3 length: 11 amino acids. The CDR3: CSARSGFEQYF. The CDR3 region has the DNA TGCAGTGCTAGATCGGGATTCGAGCAGTACTTC.

This clone was found many times. The chain couples TRBV11-1 to TRBJ1-1; a possible D gene is TRBD1 (6 bases). V was pared by 2 bases and J by 5 bases, with 15 bases between. Germline V CDR1 and CDR2: SGHAT, FQDESV (reference sequence). This CDR3 contains 15 residues. CDR3 bases: TGTGCCAGCAGCTTATTGCAGGGGCGGATTACTGAAGCTTTCTTT. This translates into CASSLLQGRITEAFF.

The chain employs TRBV11-3 and TRBJ2-3; D may be TRBD2 (7 bases). The V end was cut by 6 bases, the J end by 11 bases, with 15 bases between. Germline values: CDR1 SGHNT, CDR2 YENEEA. This CDR3 has 12 amino acids. CDR3 sequence (DNA): TGTGCCAGCAGTTACGCCGGGGGGCGGCAGTATTTT. This sequence encodes CASSYAGGRQYF.

The chain links TRBV3-1 (or the pseudogene TRBV3-2) to TRBJ1-1; 7 bases align to TRBD1. Losses at the gene ends were 4 bases for V and 4 bases for J; bases not matched to a gene: 9. The CDR3 totals 15 residues. Germline V gene lookup returns CDR1 LGHDT and CDR2 YNNKEL (reference sequence). The CDR3 sequence is CASSPQGEGGTEAFF. CDR3 nucleotides: TGTGCCAGCAGCCCCCAGGGGGAAGGAGGCACTGAAGCTTTCTTT.